A selection of T cell receptor beta chains follows, all from one sample in a study of blood T cells in healthy people across ages. TCRdb re-called the 5' RACE reads through MiXCR, storing one row per CDR3 protein. The profile shows around 1,100,000 distinct CDR3 sequences, around two fifths of them singletons. The sequenced sample consisted of blood. Source of these receptors: a man between 18 and 29 years old in good health. CDR3s include the opening cysteine and the closing phenylalanine or tryptophan. D genes are given only for firm matches. Clone size is shown for a subset of rows, as once, few, many or a class of expanded clone.

clone size: few; D gene: TRBD2; V gene: TRBV12-3/TRBV12-4; J gene: TRBJ2-3; CDR3 protein: CASRTSGGAPDTQYF; CDR3 DNA: TGTGCCAGCAGAACTAGCGGGGGGGCCCCCGATACGCAGTATTTT
clone size: few; D gene: NA; V gene: TRBV4-2; J gene: TRBJ1-1; CDR3 protein: CASSQDARDAGTEAFF; CDR3 DNA: TGTGCCAGCAGCCAAGATGCGAGGGATGCGGGCACTGAAGCTTTCTTT
clone size: NA; D gene: NA; V gene: TRBV7-2; J gene: TRBJ2-5; CDR3 protein: CASSLTREQETQYF; CDR3 DNA: TGTGCCAGCAGCTTAACCAGGGAACAAGAGACCCAGTACTTC
clone size: NA; D gene: NA; V gene: TRBV7-8; J gene: TRBJ2-2; CDR3 protein: CASSPGTVVGELFF; CDR3 DNA: TGTGCCAGCAGCCCAGGGACGGTTGTCGGGGAGCTGTTTTTT
clone size: few; D gene: NA; V gene: TRBV7-3; J gene: TRBJ2-3; CDR3 protein: CASSLNWGDTQYF; CDR3 DNA: TGTGCCAGCAGCTTAAATTGGGGAGATACGCAGTATTTT
clone size: few; D gene: TRBD2; V gene: TRBV3-1; J gene: TRBJ2-3; CDR3 protein: CASTRQAGGPDTQYF; CDR3 DNA: TGTGCCAGCACCCGCCAAGCGGGGGGCCCAGATACGCAGTATTTT
clone size: NA; D gene: NA; V gene: TRBV12-3/TRBV12-4; J gene: TRBJ1-6; CDR3 protein: CASSLGTKPLHF; CDR3 DNA: TGTGCCAGCAGTTTAGGCACTAAACCCCTCCACTTT
clone size: NA; D gene: TRBD1; V gene: TRBV9; J gene: TRBJ1-4; CDR3 protein: CASSADREVNEKLFF; CDR3 DNA: TGTGCCAGCAGCGCCGACAGGGAAGTAAATGAAAAACTGTTTTTT
clone size: NA; D gene: TRBD2; V gene: TRBV20-1; J gene: TRBJ2-3; CDR3 protein: CSARSLAGGPDTQYF; CDR3 DNA: TGCAGTGCTAGGAGCCTAGCGGGGGGTCCAGATACGCAGTATTTT
clone size: few; D gene: TRBD1; V gene: TRBV3-1; J gene: TRBJ1-5; CDR3 protein: CASSQKWVRQGEVCNQPQHF; CDR3 DNA: TGTGCCAGCAGCCAAAAGTGGGTGAGACAGGGTGAGGTTTGCAATCAGCCCCAGCATTTT
clone size: NA; D gene: NA; V gene: TRBV12-5; J gene: TRBJ2-1; CDR3 protein: CASGLAPGPGNEQFF; CDR3 DNA: TGTGCTAGTGGTTTGGCGCCGGGCCCAGGCAATGAGCAGTTCTTC
clone size: few; D gene: NA; V gene: TRBV15; J gene: TRBJ2-1; CDR3 protein: CATSLRIPGPDEQFF; CDR3 DNA: TGTGCCACCAGCCTCCGAATCCCGGGGCCGGATGAGCAGTTCTTC
clone size: NA; D gene: TRBD1; V gene: TRBV9; J gene: TRBJ1-2; CDR3 protein: CASSPRQGLEYGYTF; CDR3 DNA: TGTGCCAGCAGCCCCCGACAGGGTCTGGAGTATGGCTACACCTTC
clone size: NA; D gene: NA; V gene: TRBV27; J gene: TRBJ1-1; CDR3 protein: CASGGAGMNTEAFF; CDR3 DNA: TGTGCCAGCGGGGGCGCGGGAATGAACACTGAAGCTTTCTTT
clone size: few; D gene: NA; V gene: TRBV20-1; J gene: TRBJ2-1; CDR3 protein: CSARVGRYNEQFF; CDR3 DNA: TGCAGTGCTAGAGTCGGACGCTACAATGAGCAGTTCTTC
clone size: NA; D gene: NA; V gene: TRBV2; J gene: TRBJ1-2; CDR3 protein: CASRGTGQDYGYTF; CDR3 DNA: TGTGCCAGCAGGGGAACCGGTCAAGACTATGGCTACACCTTC
clone size: few; D gene: NA; V gene: TRBV7-2; J gene: TRBJ1-2; CDR3 protein: CASSLVSQNYGYTF; CDR3 DNA: TGTGCCAGCAGCTTAGTGTCACAGAACTATGGCTACACCTTC
clone size: NA; D gene: TRBD1; V gene: TRBV7-3; J gene: TRBJ1-1; CDR3 protein: CASSSGGLTEAFF; CDR3 DNA: TGTGCCAGCAGCTCAGGGGGGCTCACTGAAGCTTTCTTT
clone size: NA; D gene: NA; V gene: TRBV6-5; J gene: TRBJ1-5; CDR3 protein: CASSYKGDSNQPQHF; CDR3 DNA: TGTGCCAGCAGTTACAAAGGGGATAGCAATCAGCCCCAGCATTTT
clone size: few; D gene: NA; V gene: TRBV20-1; J gene: TRBJ2-5; CDR3 protein: CSASIQETQYF; CDR3 DNA: TGCAGTGCTAGTATCCAAGAGACCCAGTACTTC
clone size: NA; D gene: NA; V gene: TRBV6-2/TRBV6-3; J gene: TRBJ2-7; CDR3 protein: CASSYVVNEQYF; CDR3 DNA: TGTGCCAGCAGTTACGTCGTCAATGAGCAGTACTTC
clone size: NA; D gene: NA; V gene: TRBV20-1; J gene: TRBJ2-7; CDR3 protein: CSARDQWNRPYEQYF; CDR3 DNA: TGCAGTGCTAGAGATCAGTGGAACAGGCCGTACGAGCAGTACTTC
clone size: NA; D gene: NA; V gene: TRBV9; J gene: TRBJ1-1; CDR3 protein: CASSERGIEAFF; CDR3 DNA: TGTGCCAGCAGCGAGAGGGGAATTGAAGCTTTCTTT
clone size: few; D gene: NA; V gene: TRBV11-1; J gene: TRBJ2-5; CDR3 protein: CASSLDSFNEQYF; CDR3 DNA: TGTGCCAGCAGCCTAGACAGCTTCAATGAGCAGTACTTC
clone size: few; D gene: NA; V gene: TRBV9; J gene: TRBJ2-3; CDR3 protein: CASSPRRGGDTQYF; CDR3 DNA: TGTGCCAGCAGCCCCAGACGGGGAGGCGATACGCAGTATTTT
clone size: few; D gene: NA; V gene: TRBV20-1; J gene: TRBJ2-5; CDR3 protein: CSARPLADYQETQYF; CDR3 DNA: TGCAGTGCCAGGCCCCTAGCTGACTACCAAGAGACCCAGTACTTC
clone size: NA; D gene: NA; V gene: TRBV20-1; J gene: TRBJ1-1; CDR3 protein: CSAPSPADMNTEAFF; CDR3 DNA: TGCAGTGCCCCGTCCCCGGCAGACATGAACACTGAAGCTTTCTTT
clone size: few; D gene: NA; V gene: TRBV29-1; J gene: TRBJ1-2; CDR3 protein: CSVDRGRSGSGYTF; CDR3 DNA: TGCAGCGTTGATCGAGGACGGAGCGGGAGTGGCTACACCTTC
clone size: NA; D gene: NA; V gene: TRBV6-5; J gene: TRBJ2-1; CDR3 protein: CASSYYQGLEQFF; CDR3 DNA: TGTGCCAGCAGTTACTATCAGGGTCTGGAGCAGTTCTTC
clone size: few; D gene: NA; V gene: TRBV10-3; J gene: TRBJ2-7; CDR3 protein: CAIQRYNYNEQYF; CDR3 DNA: TGTGCCATCCAGAGATATAACTACAATGAGCAGTACTTC
clone size: NA; D gene: TRBD1; V gene: TRBV4-1; J gene: TRBJ2-1; CDR3 protein: CASSQEGDRGLVNEQFF; CDR3 DNA: TGCGCCAGCAGCCAAGAAGGGGACAGAGGGTTGGTCAATGAGCAGTTCTTC
clone size: few; D gene: TRBD1; V gene: TRBV7-9; J gene: TRBJ2-7; CDR3 protein: CASSVIPGQGAYEQYF; CDR3 DNA: TGTGCCAGCAGCGTTATACCGGGACAGGGAGCCTACGAGCAGTACTTC
clone size: many; D gene: NA; V gene: TRBV5-1; J gene: TRBJ1-2; CDR3 protein: CASSIDRQAYGYTF; CDR3 DNA: TGCGCCAGCAGCATCGACAGGCAGGCCTATGGCTACACCTTC
clone size: few; D gene: NA; V gene: TRBV11-1; J gene: TRBJ2-1; CDR3 protein: CASSLGVERGSYNEQFF; CDR3 DNA: TGTGCCAGCAGCTTAGGGGTCGAGCGAGGCTCCTACAATGAGCAGTTCTTC
clone size: NA; D gene: NA; V gene: TRBV12-3/TRBV12-4; J gene: TRBJ2-4; CDR3 protein: CASSPWQNIQYF; CDR3 DNA: TGTGCCAGCAGCCCCTGGCAAAACATTCAGTACTTC
clone size: NA; D gene: NA; V gene: TRBV12-3/TRBV12-4; J gene: TRBJ1-4; CDR3 protein: CASSLRGEFTNEKLFF; CDR3 DNA: TGTGCCAGCAGTTTAAGGGGGGAATTCACTAATGAAAAACTGTTTTTT
clone size: NA; D gene: NA; V gene: TRBV5-6; J gene: TRBJ1-1; CDR3 protein: CASSLEIGPNTEAFF; CDR3 DNA: TGTGCCAGCAGCTTGGAAATAGGGCCGAACACTGAAGCTTTCTTT
clone size: few; D gene: NA; V gene: TRBV15; J gene: TRBJ1-5; CDR3 protein: CATSTRVPSNQPQHF; CDR3 DNA: TGTGCCACCAGTACCAGGGTCCCTAGCAATCAGCCCCAGCATTTT
clone size: few; D gene: TRBD2; V gene: TRBV6-6; J gene: TRBJ2-5; CDR3 protein: CASRGRALKETQYF; CDR3 DNA: TGTGCCAGCAGGGGGAGGGCCCTAAAAGAGACCCAGTACTTC
clone size: few; D gene: NA; V gene: TRBV29-1; J gene: TRBJ1-5; CDR3 protein: CSVEADSNQPQHF; CDR3 DNA: TGCAGCGTTGAGGCGGATAGCAATCAGCCCCAGCATTTT
clone size: NA; D gene: TRBD1; V gene: TRBV29-1; J gene: TRBJ1-4; CDR3 protein: CSAKRQGGNEKLFF; CDR3 DNA: TGCAGCGCTAAACGACAGGGGGGTAATGAAAAACTGTTTTTT
clone size: NA; D gene: NA; V gene: TRBV20-1; J gene: TRBJ1-6; CDR3 protein: CSARDGGSLSNSPLHF; CDR3 DNA: TGCAGTGCTAGAGATGGGGGGAGCTTAAGTAATTCACCCCTCCACTTT
clone size: NA; D gene: NA; V gene: TRBV6-6; J gene: TRBJ2-7; CDR3 protein: CASSPGTPGREQYF; CDR3 DNA: TGTGCCAGCAGCCCTGGGACACCAGGGAGGGAGCAGTACTTC
clone size: few; D gene: NA; V gene: TRBV4-1; J gene: TRBJ2-5; CDR3 protein: CASSLLRGQTQYF; CDR3 DNA: TGCGCCAGCAGCCTTTTACGGGGTCAGACCCAGTACTTC
clone size: NA; D gene: NA; V gene: TRBV27; J gene: TRBJ2-7; CDR3 protein: CASRLTGRAYEQYF; CDR3 DNA: TGTGCCAGCAGATTGACAGGAAGAGCCTACGAGCAGTACTTC
clone size: NA; D gene: NA; V gene: TRBV30; J gene: TRBJ2-7; CDR3 protein: CAWSGGYEQYF; CDR3 DNA: TGTGCCTGGAGTGGCGGCTACGAGCAGTACTTC
clone size: many; D gene: NA; V gene: TRBV12-3/TRBV12-4; J gene: TRBJ2-3; CDR3 protein: CASSLHRGTQYF; CDR3 DNA: TGTGCCAGCAGTCTACATCGGGGGACGCAGTATTTT
clone size: NA; D gene: TRBD2; V gene: TRBV20-1; J gene: TRBJ2-3; CDR3 protein: CSARDRRTSGSSDTQYF; CDR3 DNA: TGCAGTGCTAGAGATAGACGGACTAGCGGGTCCTCTGATACGCAGTATTTT